Presented here are 14 T cell receptor beta chains from one specimen sequenced in a study of cytotoxic CD8 clonotypes in ibrutinib-treated CLL. Sequenced by immunoSEQ multiplex PCR; TCRdb stores in-frame clones only, minus some. Altogether about 120,000 clones are present, over 75% being singletons, with the ten largest covering about 2%. The sample in question was PBMCs, obtained after 24 months of ibrutinib treatment. These receptors all come from a human donor with chronic lymphocytic leukemia.

V is TRBV9 and J is TRBJ2-7; D call uncertain. This CDR3 has 14 amino acids. In germline, CDR1 is SGDLS, CDR2 YYNGEE. V was clipped by 3 bases and J by 5 bases, with 15 bases between them. CDR3 sequence (DNA): TGTGCCAGCAGCGAGCCGAGCCCTTGGGACGAGCAGTACTTC. This translates into CASSEPSPWDEQYF.

The chain uses TRBV18 and TRBJ2-7; D gene uncertain. V was trimmed by 5 bases and J by 7 bases, leaving 9 bases between them. Germline-derived CDR1 and CDR2 are KGHSH and LQKENI. The CDR3 contains 11 residues. DNA for the CDR3: TGTGCCAGCTCAACCTCTTGGGAGCAGTACTTC. It is translated as CASSTSWEQYF.

V gene TRBV2 combines with J gene TRBJ2-7; D could derive from TRBD1 or TRBD2 (5 bases each). V gave up 4 bases and J gave up 4 bases, with 20 bases separating them. This CDR3 contains 16 residues. Germline lookup yields CDR1 SNHLY and CDR2 FYNNEI. The CDR3 region is CASSVEGLASLYEQYF. CDR3 DNA sequence: TGTGCCAGCAGTGTTGAGGGGCTAGCTAGTCTTTACGAGCAGTACTTC.

This sequence joins TRBV19 and TRBJ2-7; 9 positions match TRBD1. Germline CDR1 and CDR2: LNHDA and SQIVND (reference sequence). The CDR3 consists of 14 residues. With V trimmed by 5 bases and J by 4 bases, 6 bases remained unmatched. The CDR3 loop reads CASSRAGTGYEQYF. CDR3 nucleotides: TGTGCCAGTAGTCGGGCCGGGACAGGGTACGAGCAGTACTTC. Based on the CDR3 plus reference TRBV19 and TRBJ2-7, the full variable domain is DGGITQSPKYLFRKEGQNVTLSCEQNLNHDAMYWYRQDPGQGLRLIYYSQIVNDFQKGDIAEGYSVSREKKESFPLTVTSAQKNPTAFYLCASSRAGTGYEQYFGPGTRLTVT.

The chain carries TRBV4-3 and TRBJ1-4, with D maybe TRBD1 (6 bases). Germline V CDR1 and CDR2: LGHNA, YSLEER. This CDR3 is 17 amino acids long. With 3 bases removed from V and 8 bases from J, the gap between germline ends came to 22 bases. The CDR3 coding sequence is TGCGCCAGCAGCCACCCCCTAACAGGGACCCTCAAGGAAAAACTGTTTTTT. Amino acid sequence: CASSHPLTGTLKEKLFF.

This clone showed up just once. This chain connects TRBV28 to TRBJ2-3; no clear D. The CDR3 totals 15 residues. The germline V gene has CDR1 MDHEN and CDR2 SYDVKM. V shed 3 bases and J shed 0 bases, with 10 bases lying between them. CDR3 nucleotide sequence: TGTGCCAGCAGTTTTGTGAGGCCTAGCACAGATACGCAGTATTTT. Amino acids: CASSFVRPSTDTQYF.

V usage is TRBV4-3 and J usage is TRBJ2-6, with 7 nucleotides matching TRBD2. The CDR3 has 15 residues. In germline, CDR1 is LGHNA, CDR2 YSLEER. The V segment lost 1 base and the J segment 3 bases; nucleotides outside the gene matches: 0. CDR3 sequence: CASSQGGGGANVLTF. The CDR3 DNA reads TGCGCCAGCAGCCAAGGCGGGGGTGGGGCCAACGTCCTGACTTTC.

The V gene is TRBV30, the J gene TRBJ2-7, with 7 bases matching TRBD1. Germline V gene lookup returns CDR1 GTSNPN and CDR2 SVGIG (reference sequence). The CDR3 consists of 14 residues. V shed 2 bases, J shed 2 bases, and the junction held 6 bases outside the gene matches. The CDR3 protein is CAWSRQGVTYEQYF. The CDR3 coding sequence is TGTGCCTGGAGTCGGCAGGGGGTAACCTACGAGCAGTACTTC.

The rearrangement joins TRBV28 to TRBJ1-1; D is perhaps TRBD1 (5 bases). The CDR3 runs 12 residues. Germline CDR1 is MDHEN and CDR2 is SYDVKM. V was clipped by 8 bases and J by 6 bases, with 13 bases between them. The CDR3 coding sequence is TGTGCCAGCGGGGTAGGGACCGCTGAAGCTTTCTTT. Amino acid sequence: CASGVGTAEAFF. Complete variable domain (other parts from reference TRBV28 and TRBJ1-1): DVKVTQSSRYLVKRTGEKVFLECVQDMDHENMFWYRQDPGLGLRLIYFSYDVKMKEKGDIPEGYSVSREKKERFSLILESASTNQTSMYLCASGVGTAEAFFGQGTRLTVV.

The V and J genes are TRBV7-8 and TRBJ2-5, with 9 bases matching TRBD2. Germline V CDR1 and CDR2: SGHVS, FQNEAQ. The CDR3 length is 16 residues. After removal of 6 bases from V and 0 bases from J, the junction contained 8 bases not matched to a gene. In DNA, the CDR3 is TGTGCCAGCAGAATAGCGGGGGTCTCGTACCAAGAGACCCAGTACTTC. Protein product: CASRIAGVSYQETQYF.

This chain links TRBV27 with TRBJ1-1; the match to TRBD1 covers 9 bases. The CDR3 extends over 16 amino acids. Looked up from germline, CDR1 is MNHEY and CDR2 is SMNVEV (reference sequence). The V gene end was trimmed by 3 bases and the J gene end by 1 base; junction bases not matched to a gene: 6. DNA of the CDR3: TGTGCCAGCAGTTTTTTGGGACAGGGTAAGAACACTGAAGCTTTCTTT. This codes for CASSFLGQGKNTEAFF.

The chain uses TRBV19 and TRBJ1-3; a weak D match, TRBD1 (6 bases). Trimming shortened V by 5 bases and J by 0 bases, and 14 bases separated the two germline ends. This CDR3 has 16 residues. Looked up from germline, CDR1 is LNHDA and CDR2 is SQIVND (reference sequence). The CDR3 sequence: CASSFLQGPSGNTIYF. The CDR3 bases are TGTGCCAGTAGTTTCCTCCAGGGGCCCTCTGGAAACACCATATATTTT.

This sequence joins TRBV5-1 and TRBJ2-5, with TRBD2 as a possible D gene (5 bases). Germline V CDR1 and CDR2: SGHRS, YFSETQ. V dropped 6 bases and J dropped 0 bases, with 15 bases sitting between them. There are 15 residues in the CDR3. The CDR3 spells CASTPGVEYQETQYF. CDR3 DNA sequence: TGCGCCAGCACCCCCGGGGTAGAATACCAAGAGACCCAGTACTTC.

The CDR3 loop reads CSVEAGLAGVQYF. CDR3 DNA sequence: TGCAGCGTTGAAGCAGGCCTAGCGGGAGTTCAGTACTTC. The chain links TRBV29-1 to TRBJ2-7, with TRBD2 identical over 10 bases. The CDR3 length is 13 residues. Trimming at V came to 1 base and at J to 10 bases, leaving 7 bases not matched to a gene. Germline V gives CDR1 SQVTM, CDR2 ANQGSEA.